Given below is one TCR beta chain in context. TCRdb's table, derived via immunoSEQ multiplex PCR, lists solely in-frame clones and lacks some. This sample yields approximately 240,000 clones, of which approximately 90% are seen a single time; roughly 12% belongs to the top ten. These data are taken from a study of blood T cell repertoires in COVID-19. Study as a whole: Samples of COVID-19 (acute and convalescent) were obtained from the United States, Italy and Spain.

The TCR sequence derives from a young woman who had recovered from COVID-19. The sequencing input was peripheral blood.

Here the CDR3 DNA reads TGTGCCAGCAGCTTCGGGGACACTGAAGCTTTCTTT. This encodes CASSFGDTEAFF. The chain recombines TRBV5-6 with TRBJ1-1; D is unclear. V gave up 2 bases and J gave up 3 bases, with 5 bases separating them. Germline CDR1 is SGHDT and CDR2 is YYEEEE. The CDR3 consists of 12 residues.